This T cell receptor beta chain was identified in a study of blood T cell repertoires in COVID-19. This CDR3 spans 13 amino acids. V gave up 2 bases and J gave up 0 bases, with 4 bases separating them. Germline-derived CDR1 and CDR2 are SGHRS and YFSETQ. Participants had their cohort set by participant-reported clinical history. TCRdb's copy holds only in-frame clones and misses some; the assay was immunoSEQ multiplex PCR. The sample carries about 350,000 clones, 88% recorded once. This clone was observed once. Source material: PBMCs or T cells enriched from blood (not recorded which). The chain couples TRBV5-1 to TRBJ2-3; unclear D gene. The source of this sequence is a woman in her twenties or thirties who had been exposed to COVID-19. The CDR3 nucleotides are TGCGCCAGCAGCTTCGGGAGCACAGATACGCAGTATTTT. Its protein is CASSFGSTDTQYF.